This T cell receptor beta chain was sequenced for a study of PD-L1 blockade in urothelial cancer. Across the whole study: Counts from blood samples showed a median of roughly 130,000 T cells.

The germline gives CDR1 LNHDA, CDR2 SQIVND (reference sequence). The CDR3 covers 13 residues. V was cut by 5 bases and J by 4 bases, with 9 bases left in between. Some clones are missing from TCRdb's copy, which holds only in-frame ones; the method was immunoSEQ multiplex PCR. The table lists some 84,000 clones, 82% of them singletons. The material was PBMCs, obtained around atezolizumab (anti-PD-L1) treatment. This clonotype was sampled from a man in his 70s with urothelial cancer. The gene calls are TRBV19 and TRBJ1-5; D not certain. The CDR3 coding sequence is TGTGCCAGTAGTCGATCGGGGAATCAGCCCCAGCATTTT. It translates to CASSRSGNQPQHF.